Below are 27 T cell receptor beta chains sequenced from a single sample in a study of T cells after posttransplantation cyclophosphamide (dated by TCRdb to 2015 to 2016). Reading the label with the study, this specimen's treatment or condition is: high-dose cyclophosphamide on days +3 and +4 as single-agent GVHD prophylaxis. Busulfan and fludarabine conditioning, a related or unrelated marrow graft, and cyclophosphamide on days +3 and +4 were given to PTCy patients. Receptor amplification or capture employed the immunoSEQ multiplex PCR assay. TCRdb provides this immuneACCESS table in a form limited to in-frame rearrangements. Some clones are lacking; in checked studies, under half of them reflect an unresolved V gene, and why the rest are absent is not known. This sample is represented by about 2,500 clones; about 85% of them were singletons. The top ten hold approximately 25% of the sample. Sequences were derived from PBMCs, sampled after allogeneic stem cell transplant with posttransplant cyclophosphamide. The source of these receptors is a male patient in his thirties who received an allogeneic stem cell transplant from a related donor, was CMV-positive, and had acute GVHD only. Post transplant, some T cells may arise from the graft donor.

The rearrangement uses TRBV25-1 and TRBJ1-4; 12 nucleotides agree with TRBD1. Per the germline V gene, CDR1 is MGHDK and CDR2 is SYGVNS. The J segment lost 3 bases and the V segment lost 1 base, leaving 3 bases of the junction unmatched. This CDR3 contains 17 residues. CDR3 loop: CASSESGTGGSNEKLFF. The CDR3 region has the DNA TGTGCCAGCAGTGAATCGGGGACAGGGGGCTCTAATGAAAAACTGTTTTTT.

The rearrangement links TRBV2 to TRBJ1-6, with 10 positions matching TRBD1. V was pared by 6 bases and J by 8 bases, with 4 bases of the junction left unmatched. The CDR3 covers 14 residues. CDR1 and CDR2 from the germline V gene are SNHLY and FYNNEI. Written as DNA, the CDR3 is TGTGCCAGCAGCGAGGACAGGGGGTATTCACCCCTCCACTTT. This translates into CASSEDRGYSPLHF.

The CDR3 region is CASSQGKPGQGYNEQFF. The CDR3 coding sequence is TGCGCCAGCAGCCAAGGAAAACCGGGACAGGGATACAATGAGCAGTTCTTC. The chain couples TRBV4-3 to TRBJ2-1; 9 bases match TRBD1. The CDR3 has 17 amino acids. The V gene end was trimmed by 1 base and the J gene end by 4 bases; junction bases not matched to a gene: 8. Germline V CDR1 and CDR2: LGHNA, YSLEER.

V and J are TRBV18 and TRBJ1-2, with D possibly matching TRBD1 (5 bases). V was trimmed by 1 base and J by 8 bases, leaving 8 bases between them. The length of the CDR3 is 12 residues. Looked up from germline, CDR1 is KGHSH and CDR2 is LQKENI. The CDR3 region is CASSPRRDGYTF. DNA for the CDR3: TGTGCCAGCTCACCACGGAGGGACGGCTACACCTTC.

J is TRBJ1-2 and V is TRBV30; 7 bases are shared with TRBD1. The length of the CDR3 is 12 residues. V shed 2 bases and J 4 bases; nucleotides not matched to a gene: 1. Looked up from germline, CDR1 is GTSNPN and CDR2 is SVGIG (reference sequence). CDR3 DNA sequence: TGTGCCTGGAGTCCAGGGGGCTATGGCTACACCTTC. Translation: CAWSPGGYGYTF.

The chain employs TRBV5-1 and TRBJ1-3; D is uncertain. This CDR3 contains 17 residues. V lost 0 bases and J lost 0, with 13 bases in between. Looked up from germline, CDR1 is SGHRS and CDR2 is YFSETQ. CDR3 bases: TGCGCCAGCAGCTTGGTACGCGACGCTAGCTCTGGAAACACCATATATTTT. It yields the protein CASSLVRDASSGNTIYF.

This chain uses TRBV7-9 with TRBJ1-1; D unresolved. The germline gives CDR1 SEHNR, CDR2 FQNEAQ (reference sequence). This CDR3 spans 14 amino acids. Between the trimmed V and J ends, which lost 5 bases and 4 bases, there was a span of 14 bases. CDR3 coding DNA: TGTGCCAGCAGCGGTCAGGCGTCGAGCACTGAAGCTTTCTTT. This gives the protein CASSGQASSTEAFF.

The chain has TRBV29-1 and TRBJ2-2, with 8 positions matching TRBD2. This CDR3 has 14 residues. The germline V gene encodes CDR1 SQVTM and CDR2 ANQGSEA. J gave up 7 bases and V 7 bases, and 11 bases lay outside the gene matches. Here the CDR3 DNA reads TGCAGCGCCGAACGGGGGGGGGTAAACGGGGAGCTGTTTTTT. Its translation: CSAERGGVNGELFF.

The gene calls are TRBV10-3 and TRBJ1-4, with 10 bases aligning to TRBD1. The V gene end was trimmed by 5 bases and the J gene end by 6 bases; junction bases not matched to a gene: 6. Per the germline V gene, CDR1 is ENHRY and CDR2 is SYGVKD. The CDR3 is made up of 15 amino acids. CDR3 nucleotides: TGTGCCATCAGTTCTATCGGACAGGGGGATGAAAAACTGTTTTTT. It yields the protein CAISSIGQGDEKLFF.

V usage is TRBV28 and J usage is TRBJ1-2; TRBD1 matches 7 bases. CDR3 size: 16 residues. Unmatched junction bases numbered 11, after V lost 5 bases and J lost 2 bases. Germline V CDR1 and CDR2: MDHEN, SYDVKM. DNA for the CDR3: TGTGCCAGCAGTCCTGGCCCGGGACAGATAAACTATGGCTACACCTTC. The encoded protein is CASSPGPGQINYGYTF.

The gene calls are TRBV5-1 and TRBJ1-2, with 9 bases fitting TRBD1. Germline assignment: CDR1 SGHRS and CDR2 YFSETQ. With 0 bases clipped from V and 8 bases from J, the junction kept 5 bases outside the gene matches. The CDR3 is made up of 14 amino acids. The chain's CDR3 is CASSLDRGQEGYTF. CDR3 nucleotide sequence: TGCGCCAGCAGCTTGGACAGGGGGCAGGAAGGCTACACCTTC.

This sequence joins TRBV14 and TRBJ2-1, with 8 nucleotides matching TRBD2. The ends lost 4 bases at V and 0 bases at J; junction bases unmatched: 5. CDR3 length: 16 amino acids. Germline lookup yields CDR1 SGHDN and CDR2 FVKESK. The CDR3 DNA reads as TGTGCCAGCAGCCGAGCGGGGGCCCACTCCTACAATGAGCAGTTCTTC. Its protein is CASSRAGAHSYNEQFF.

The V gene is TRBV7-3, the J gene TRBJ1-2; D gene unclear. Trimming took 2 bases from V and 7 from J, leaving 11 bases between them. Germline V gives CDR1 SGHTA, CDR2 FQGTGA. The CDR3 runs 13 residues. The CDR3 DNA follows: TGTGCCAGCAGCTTAGCGGCGGGCCTTGGCTACACCTTC. Translating gives CASSLAAGLGYTF.

The table lists this clone with a count of one. This chain joins TRBV5-4 and TRBJ2-3; 16 bases map to TRBD2. Germline CDR1 is SGHNT and CDR2 is YYREEE (reference sequence). V dropped 4 bases and J dropped 0; count of bases not matched to a gene: 5. The CDR3 runs to 18 residues. CDR3 DNA sequence: TGTGCCAGCAGCCGGGGACTAGCGGGGGGGGGTAGCACAGATACGCAGTATTTT. This gives the protein CASSRGLAGGGSTDTQYF.

The rearrangement joins TRBV5-1 to TRBJ1-6, with D perhaps TRBD1 (5 bases). The germline gives CDR1 SGHRS, CDR2 YFSETQ. This CDR3 region has 15 residues. The ends were cut back, 4 bases at V and 6 bases at J, with 14 bases in the middle. CDR3: CASSLGRRGNSPLHF. Here the CDR3 DNA reads TGCGCCAGCAGCCTGGGACGACGGGGTAATTCACCCCTCCACTTT.

The chain is built from TRBV7-9 and TRBJ2-2; 9 bases are a match to TRBD2. This CDR3 comprises 15 residues. V lost 5 bases to trimming and J lost 4 bases; unmatched junction nucleotides: 5. Germline V gives CDR1 SEHNR, CDR2 FQNEAQ (reference sequence). CDR3 nucleotides: TGTGCCAGCAGCAAAAGCGGGGGGATCACCGGGGAGCTGTTTTTT. It yields the protein CASSKSGGITGELFF.

By share of the sample, this clone is large. The chain uses TRBV28 and TRBJ1-6; D call uncertain. The CDR3 length is 14 residues. V shed 4 bases and J shed 9 bases, with 13 bases lying between them. The V gene's germline CDR1 is MDHEN and CDR2 SYDVKM. The CDR3 DNA follows: TGTGCCAGCAGTTACGGGGTTTTCGGTTCACCCCTCCACTTT. Protein sequence: CASSYGVFGSPLHF.

The chain is built from TRBV29-1 and TRBJ2-5, with D tentatively TRBD1 (6 bases). The CDR3 sequence is 18 residues long. The V gene's germline CDR1 is SQVTM and CDR2 ANQGSEA. Trimming left V 3 bases short and J 3 bases short, with 26 bases between. The CDR3 DNA reads as TGCAGCGTTGAGGGGGCTAGTTTAGTCCGGGTTCCGGAAGAGACCCAGTACTTC. It codes for CSVEGASLVRVPEETQYF. The complete variable domain, with remaining parts taken from reference TRBV29-1 and TRBJ2-5, reads SAVISQKPSRDICQRGTSLTIQCQVDSQVTMMFWYRQQPGQSLTLIATANQGSEATYESGFVIDKFPISRPNLTFSTLTVSNMSPEDSSIYLCSVEGASLVRVPEETQYFGPGTRLLVL.

This clone was observed a handful of times. The chain links TRBV6-1 to TRBJ1-6; TRBD1 matches at 9 bases. Trimming removed 2 bases from V and 14 bases from J; junction bases left unmatched: 10. The CDR3 has 15 residues. Per the germline V gene, CDR1 is MNHNS and CDR2 is SASEGT. CDR3 DNA: TGTGCCAGCAGTGAATGGACAGGGGCCAAATTATCCCTCCACTTT. It yields the protein CASSEWTGAKLSLHF.

This chain joins TRBV6-1 and TRBJ1-1, with D tentatively TRBD1 (6 bases). Trimming removed 5 bases at V and 1 base at J, with 8 bases between. Germline V gene sequence: CDR1 MNHNS, CDR2 SASEGT. There are 13 residues in the CDR3. The CDR3, as DNA: TGTGCCAGCAGTTGGGGGCAGAACACTGAAGCTTTCTTT. Translated, it gives CASSWGQNTEAFF.

CDR3 DNA: TGTGCCAGCAGTTTACGCAGGGGATTTGGCTACACCTTC. Translation gives CASSLRRGFGYTF. V gene TRBV27 combines with J gene TRBJ1-2; D might be TRBD1 (6 bases). Germline V lookup: CDR1 MNHEY, CDR2 SMNVEV (reference sequence). The CDR3 length is 13 residues. V shed 2 bases and J shed 7 bases, with 11 bases lying between them.

The chain is built from TRBV6-1 and TRBJ2-3, with 9 bases lining up with TRBD2. Germline loops: CDR1 MNHNS, CDR2 SASEGT. J lost 2 bases, V lost 0 bases, and 18 bases had no gene match. The CDR3 is made up of 21 amino acids. CDR3 in DNA: TGTGCCAGCAGTGAAGCCCTCGCAGCGGGGGGCATACTATCTATCACAGATACGCAGTATTTT. Protein: CASSEALAAGGILSITDTQYF.

The V call is TRBV7-2, the J call TRBJ1-1; possibly TRBD1 for D (5 bases). The V gene lost 5 bases and the J gene lost 8 bases, with 15 bases spanning the gap. Germline CDR1 SGHTA, CDR2 FQGNSA. CDR3 size: 13 residues. Here the CDR3 reads CASSTGGVYEAFF. The CDR3 DNA is TGTGCCAGCAGCACGGGAGGGGTCTACGAAGCTTTCTTT. Complete variable domain (other parts from reference TRBV7-2 and TRBJ1-1): GAGVSQSPSNKVTEKGKDVELRCDPISGHTALYWYRQSLGQGLEFLIYFQGNSAPDKSGLPSDRFSAERTGGSVSTLTIQRTQQEDSAVYLCASSTGGVYEAFFGQGTRLTVV.

The chain is built from TRBV21-1 and TRBJ1-6; the listed D gene, TRBD1, was not tested against the DNA. TRBV21-1 is a documented pseudogene. The CDR3 covers 17 residues. The CDR3 loop reads CASSKVGTPGYNSPLHF. CDR3 coding DNA: TGTGCCAGCAGCAAAGTGGGGACACCGGGCTATAATTCACCCCTCCACTTT.

Only one count was recorded for this clone. V and J are TRBV28 and TRBJ2-2, with a tentative D call TRBD1 (5 bases). In germline, CDR1 is MDHEN, CDR2 SYDVKM. The CDR3 sequence is 15 residues long. V lost 3 bases, J lost 6 bases, and 14 bases lay in between. CDR3 nucleotide sequence: TGTGCCAGCAGTTTTTCAGGGTTTCAGGCCGGGGAGCTGTTTTTT. Protein: CASSFSGFQAGELFF.

This sequence joins TRBV6-6 and TRBJ1-3; 10 nucleotides agree with TRBD1. The length of the CDR3 is 15 residues. The V segment lost 6 bases and the J segment 2 bases; nucleotides outside the gene matches: 4. Per germline, CDR1 MNHNY and CDR2 SVGAGI (reference sequence). The CDR3 bases are TGTGCCAGCAGCGACGGGACAGGGGCTGGAAACACCATATATTTT. Amino acid sequence: CASSDGTGAGNTIYF.

V usage is TRBV7-2 and J usage is TRBJ2-1; D unclear. CDR1 is SGHTA and CDR2 is FQGNSA in the germline V gene. V lost 0 bases and J 10 bases, leaving 10 bases between the germline ends. The CDR3 loop spans 13 amino acids. The CDR3 DNA is TGTGCCAGCAGCTTAGCCATGGTTGGCGAGCAGTTCTTC. Its translation: CASSLAMVGEQFF.